This T cell receptor (beta chain) was obtained from a study of blood T cell repertoires in COVID-19. Study overall: Sites across the United States, Italy and Spain contributed samples from acute and convalescent COVID-19. In each case, the material was cDNA or gDNA derived from T cells, B-cell-depleted T cells, or PBMCs.

The germline V gene has CDR1 MGHRA and CDR2 YSYEKL. V trimming: 1 base; J trimming: 6 bases; junction bases outside the gene matches: 6. The CDR3 has 17 residues. The method was immunoSEQ multiplex PCR; TCRdb's version includes in-frame clones alone and lacks a portion of them. The repertoire includes roughly 200,000 clones, approximately 85% of them detected once, and 7% to 10% sits in the top ten. The TCR comes from a woman of 80 years or more with COVID-19, enrolled during active disease. Sequenced input: peripheral blood. The J gene is TRBJ2-2, the V gene TRBV4-1, with TRBD2 identical over 12 bases. CDR3 nucleotides: TGCGCCAGCAGCCAAGCTTCGCTAGCGGGAGGGTCCGGGGAGCTGTTTTTT. The encoded protein is CASSQASLAGGSGELFF.